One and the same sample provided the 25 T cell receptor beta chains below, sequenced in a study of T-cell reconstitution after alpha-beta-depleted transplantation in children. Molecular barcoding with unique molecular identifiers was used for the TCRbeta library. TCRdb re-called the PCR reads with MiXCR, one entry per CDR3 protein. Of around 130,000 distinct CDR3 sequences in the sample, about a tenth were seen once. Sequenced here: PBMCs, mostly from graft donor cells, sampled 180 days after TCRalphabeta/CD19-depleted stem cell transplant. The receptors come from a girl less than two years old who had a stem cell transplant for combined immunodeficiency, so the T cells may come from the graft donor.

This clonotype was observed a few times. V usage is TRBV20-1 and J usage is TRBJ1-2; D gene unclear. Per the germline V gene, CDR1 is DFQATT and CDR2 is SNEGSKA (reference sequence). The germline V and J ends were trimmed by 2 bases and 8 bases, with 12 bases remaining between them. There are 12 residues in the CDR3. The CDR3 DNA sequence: TGCAGTGCTAGACGGCGTCGGTCCGGCTACACCTTC. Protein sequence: CSARRRRSGYTF.

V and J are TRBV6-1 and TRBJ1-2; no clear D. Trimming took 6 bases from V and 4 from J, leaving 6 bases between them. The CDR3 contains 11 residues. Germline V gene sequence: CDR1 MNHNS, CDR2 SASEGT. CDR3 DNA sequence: TGTGCCAGCAGCCACAGCTATGGCTACACCTTC. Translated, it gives CASSHSYGYTF.

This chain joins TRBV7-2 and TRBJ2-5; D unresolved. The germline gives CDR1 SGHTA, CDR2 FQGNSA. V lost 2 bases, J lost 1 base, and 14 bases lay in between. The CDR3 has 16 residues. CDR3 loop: CASSLYLSRLQETQYF. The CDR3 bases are TGTGCCAGCAGCTTATACCTAAGCAGGCTCCAAGAGACCCAGTACTTC.

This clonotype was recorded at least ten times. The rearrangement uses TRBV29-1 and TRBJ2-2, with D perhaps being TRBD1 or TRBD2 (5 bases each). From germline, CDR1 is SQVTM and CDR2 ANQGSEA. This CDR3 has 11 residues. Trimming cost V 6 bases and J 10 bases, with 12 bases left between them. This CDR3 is CSVVRGPELFF. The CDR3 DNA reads TGCAGCGTAGTGAGGGGTCCGGAGCTGTTTTTT.

The CDR3 region is CSVGTGRDEQYF. The CDR3 nucleotides are TGCAGCGTTGGGACAGGTCGGGACGAGCAGTACTTC. The chain recombines TRBV29-1 with TRBJ2-7; TRBD1 agrees at 7 bases. This CDR3 spans 12 amino acids. Germline CDR1 is SQVTM and CDR2 is ANQGSEA. The trim removed 4 bases at V and 5 bases at J, leaving 5 bases unmatched.

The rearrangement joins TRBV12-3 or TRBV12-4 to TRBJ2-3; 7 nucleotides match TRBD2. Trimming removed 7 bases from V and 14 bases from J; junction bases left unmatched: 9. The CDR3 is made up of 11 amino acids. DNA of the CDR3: TGTGCCAGCAAGAGGGCGGGGGAGAGGTATTTT. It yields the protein CASKRAGERYF.

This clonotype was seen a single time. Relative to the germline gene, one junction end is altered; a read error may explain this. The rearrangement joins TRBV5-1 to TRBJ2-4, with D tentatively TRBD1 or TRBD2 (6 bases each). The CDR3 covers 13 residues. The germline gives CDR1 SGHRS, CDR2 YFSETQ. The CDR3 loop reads CASSFRERDIRYF. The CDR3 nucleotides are TGCGCCAGCAGCTTCCGGGAGAGGGACATTCGGTACTTC.

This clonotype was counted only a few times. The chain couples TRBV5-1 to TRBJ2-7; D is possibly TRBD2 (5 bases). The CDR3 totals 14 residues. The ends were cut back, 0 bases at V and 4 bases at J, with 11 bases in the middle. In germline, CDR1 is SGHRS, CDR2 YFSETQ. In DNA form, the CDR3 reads TGCGCCAGCAGCTTGGCGGTAGCGCAGTACGAGCAGTACTTC. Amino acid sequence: CASSLAVAQYEQYF. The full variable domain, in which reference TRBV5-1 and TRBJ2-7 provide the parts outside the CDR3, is KAGVTQTPRYLIKTRGQQVTLSCSPISGHRSVSWYQQTPGQGLQFLFEYFSETQRNKGNFPGRFSGRQFSNSRSEMNVSTLELGDSALYLCASSLAVAQYEQYFGPGTRLTVT.

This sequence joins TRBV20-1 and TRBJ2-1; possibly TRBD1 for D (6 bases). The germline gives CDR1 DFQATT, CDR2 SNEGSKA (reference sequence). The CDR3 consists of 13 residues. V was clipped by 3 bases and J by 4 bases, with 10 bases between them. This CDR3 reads CSASWGPYNEQFF. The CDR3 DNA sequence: TGCAGTGCTAGTTGGGGGCCGTACAATGAGCAGTTCTTC.

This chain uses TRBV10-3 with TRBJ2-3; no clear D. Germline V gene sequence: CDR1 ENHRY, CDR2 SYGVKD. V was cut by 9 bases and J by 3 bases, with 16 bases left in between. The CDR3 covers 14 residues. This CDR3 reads CAISKMGKTDTQYF. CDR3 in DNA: TGTGCCATTTCGAAGATGGGGAAAACAGATACGCAGTATTTT.

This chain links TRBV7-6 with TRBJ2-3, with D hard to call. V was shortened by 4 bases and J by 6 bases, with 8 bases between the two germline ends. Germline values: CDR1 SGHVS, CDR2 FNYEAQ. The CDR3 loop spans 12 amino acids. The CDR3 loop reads CASSSLVDTQYF. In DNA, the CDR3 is TGTGCCAGCAGCTCCTTAGTGGATACGCAGTATTTT. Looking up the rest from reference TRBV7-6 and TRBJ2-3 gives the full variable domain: GAGVSQSPRYKVTKRGQDVALRCDPISGHVSLYWYRQALGQGPEFLTYFNYEAQQDKSGLPNDRFSAERPEGSISTLTIQRTEQRDSAMYRCASSSLVDTQYFGPGTRLTVL.

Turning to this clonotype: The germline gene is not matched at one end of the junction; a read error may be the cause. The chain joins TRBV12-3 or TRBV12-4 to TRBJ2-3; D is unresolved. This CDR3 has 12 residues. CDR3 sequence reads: CSSSLVLDTQYF. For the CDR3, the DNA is TGTTCCAGCAGTTTAGTTTTAGATACGCAGTATTTT.

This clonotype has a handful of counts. The DNA for the CDR3 is TGCGCCAGCAGCACGGACAGGGGCGGAAACACTGAAGCTTTCTTT. Translated, it gives CASSTDRGGNTEAFF. V is TRBV5-1 and J is TRBJ1-1, with 9 positions matching TRBD1. The CDR3 is made up of 15 amino acids. With V trimmed by 4 bases and J by 2 bases, 6 bases remained unmatched. Germline V gives CDR1 SGHRS, CDR2 YFSETQ. Full variable domain (remainder filled in from reference TRBV5-1 and TRBJ1-1): KAGVTQTPRYLIKTRGQQVTLSCSPISGHRSVSWYQQTPGQGLQFLFEYFSETQRNKGNFPGRFSGRQFSNSRSEMNVSTLELGDSALYLCASSTDRGGNTEAFFGQGTRLTVV.

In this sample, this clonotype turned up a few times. In DNA, the CDR3 is TGTGCCAGCAGCTTAGCGAGGCAGGAATCTAACTATGGCTACACCTTC. It specifies CASSLARQESNYGYTF. The V gene is TRBV7-2, the J gene TRBJ1-2; no clear D. The CDR3 is made up of 16 amino acids. V dropped 0 bases and J dropped 0 bases, with 11 bases sitting between them. Germline CDR1 is SGHTA and CDR2 is FQGNSA.

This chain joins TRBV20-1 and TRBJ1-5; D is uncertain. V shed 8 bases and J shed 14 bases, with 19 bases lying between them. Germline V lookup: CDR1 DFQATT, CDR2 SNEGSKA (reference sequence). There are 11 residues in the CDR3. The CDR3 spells CSYKWGGLEHF. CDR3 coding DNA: TGCAGTTACAAATGGGGAGGGCTAGAGCATTTT.

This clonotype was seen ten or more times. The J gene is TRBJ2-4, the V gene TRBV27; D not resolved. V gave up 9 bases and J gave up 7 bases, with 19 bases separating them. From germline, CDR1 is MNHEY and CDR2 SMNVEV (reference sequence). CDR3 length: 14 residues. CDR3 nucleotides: TGTGCCAGGACAACACAAGGTGGGATGAACATTCAGTACTTC. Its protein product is CARTTQGGMNIQYF.

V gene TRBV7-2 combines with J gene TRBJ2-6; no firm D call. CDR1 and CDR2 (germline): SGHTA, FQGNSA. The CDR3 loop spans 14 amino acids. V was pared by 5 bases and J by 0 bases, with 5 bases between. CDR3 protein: CASSQTSGANVLTF. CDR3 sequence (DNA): TGTGCCAGCAGCCAGACCTCTGGGGCCAACGTCCTGACTTTC.

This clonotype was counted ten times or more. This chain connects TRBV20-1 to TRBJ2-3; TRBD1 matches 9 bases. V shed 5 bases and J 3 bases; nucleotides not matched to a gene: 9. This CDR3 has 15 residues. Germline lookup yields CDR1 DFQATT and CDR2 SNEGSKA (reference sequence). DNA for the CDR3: TGCAGTGCTGACACAGGGGGCAGGGGGACAGATACGCAGTATTTT. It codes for CSADTGGRGTDTQYF.

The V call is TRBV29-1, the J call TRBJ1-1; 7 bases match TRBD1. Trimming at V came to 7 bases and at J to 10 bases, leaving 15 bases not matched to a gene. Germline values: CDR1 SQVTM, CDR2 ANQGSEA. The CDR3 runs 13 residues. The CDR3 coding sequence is TGCAGCGCAAAGGACAGGTACACCTACGCAGCTTTCTTT. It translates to CSAKDRYTYAAFF.

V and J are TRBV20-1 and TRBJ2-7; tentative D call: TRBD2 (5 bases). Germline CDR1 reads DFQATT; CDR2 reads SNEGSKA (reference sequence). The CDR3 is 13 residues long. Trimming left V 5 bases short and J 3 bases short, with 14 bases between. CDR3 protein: CSAAKGLLYEQYF. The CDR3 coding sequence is TGCAGTGCTGCAAAAGGACTTCTCTACGAGCAGTACTTC.

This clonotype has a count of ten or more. The CDR3 region is CASSLGPSGTDTQYF. CDR3 bases: TGTGCCAGCAGCTTAGGGCCTTCGGGCACAGATACGCAGTATTTT. V and J are TRBV11-2 and TRBJ2-3; D is unclear. Deletions cut 1 base from V and 1 base from J, with 9 bases between. This CDR3 comprises 15 residues. Per germline, CDR1 SGHAT and CDR2 FQNNGV.

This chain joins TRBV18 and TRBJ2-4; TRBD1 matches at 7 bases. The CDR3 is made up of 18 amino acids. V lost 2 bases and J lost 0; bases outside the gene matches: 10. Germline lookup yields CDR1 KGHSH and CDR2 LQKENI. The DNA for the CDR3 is TGTGCCAGCTCACCAAGAAGACAGGGAATTCTAGCCAAAAACATTCAGTACTTC. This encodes CASSPRRQGILAKNIQYF.

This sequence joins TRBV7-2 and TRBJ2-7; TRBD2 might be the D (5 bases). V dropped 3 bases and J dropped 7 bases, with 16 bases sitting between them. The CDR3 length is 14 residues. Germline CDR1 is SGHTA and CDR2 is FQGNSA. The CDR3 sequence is CASSLWSGSGEQYF. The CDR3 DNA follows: TGTGCCAGCAGCTTGTGGAGCGGTTCGGGTGAGCAGTACTTC.

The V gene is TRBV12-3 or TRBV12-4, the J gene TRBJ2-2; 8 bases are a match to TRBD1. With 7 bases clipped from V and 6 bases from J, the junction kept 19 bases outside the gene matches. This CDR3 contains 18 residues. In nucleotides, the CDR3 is TGTGCCAGCACTTTGATCCGTCCCGGGACAGGACGATCCGGGGAGCTGTTTTTT. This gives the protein CASTLIRPGTGRSGELFF.

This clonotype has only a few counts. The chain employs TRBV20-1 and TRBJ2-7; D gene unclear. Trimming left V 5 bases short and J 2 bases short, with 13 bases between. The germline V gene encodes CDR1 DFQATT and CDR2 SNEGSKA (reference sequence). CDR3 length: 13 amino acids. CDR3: CSARSTSTYEQYF. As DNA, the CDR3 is TGCAGTGCTCGCTCGACTTCAACCTACGAGCAGTACTTC.